This TCR beta chain was recovered during a study of CD8+ T cells in alopecia areata. Background on the study: Tofacitinib administration to treated patients was oral, at 5 to 10 mg twice daily. Tofacitinib ran for 6 to 18 months before 6 months off drug. General study results and limits: Alphabeta T cells residing in normal skin are also sequenced in scalp samples. Whether baseline CD8+ expansion is linked to response remains uncertain, given a single nonresponder.

RNA, once extracted, was reverse transcribed into cDNA for use as the sequencing template. Clones were sequenced by immunoSEQ multiplex PCR, and TCRdb holds only the in-frame ones, with some missing. Of under 300,000 clones in the sample, roughly 63% were seen once. The treatment: oral pan-JAK inhibitor, 5-10 mg twice daily. A word on this clone: Its specificity is not known.

The germline V and J ends were trimmed by 1 base and 4 bases, with 11 bases remaining between them. Germline CDR1 SEHNR, CDR2 FQNEAQ (reference sequence). This CDR3 region has 15 residues. This receptor was identified in a human donor with alopecia areata. The V call is TRBV7-9, the J call TRBJ1-5, with a tentative D call TRBD1 (6 bases). Material: CD4+ T cells sorted from blood, obtained around week 54, from a patient treated with tofacitinib. This CDR3 is CASSLGGGPNQPQHF. In nucleotides, the CDR3 is TGTGCCAGCAGCTTAGGAGGGGGACCAAATCAGCCCCAGCATTTT. Drawing the rest from reference TRBV7-9 and TRBJ1-5, the complete variable domain is DTGVSQNPRHKITKRGQNVTFRCDPISEHNRLYWYRQTLGQGPEFLTYFQNEAQLEKSRLLSDRFSAERPKGSFSTLEIQRTEQGDSAMYLCASSLGGGPNQPQHFGDGTRLSIL.